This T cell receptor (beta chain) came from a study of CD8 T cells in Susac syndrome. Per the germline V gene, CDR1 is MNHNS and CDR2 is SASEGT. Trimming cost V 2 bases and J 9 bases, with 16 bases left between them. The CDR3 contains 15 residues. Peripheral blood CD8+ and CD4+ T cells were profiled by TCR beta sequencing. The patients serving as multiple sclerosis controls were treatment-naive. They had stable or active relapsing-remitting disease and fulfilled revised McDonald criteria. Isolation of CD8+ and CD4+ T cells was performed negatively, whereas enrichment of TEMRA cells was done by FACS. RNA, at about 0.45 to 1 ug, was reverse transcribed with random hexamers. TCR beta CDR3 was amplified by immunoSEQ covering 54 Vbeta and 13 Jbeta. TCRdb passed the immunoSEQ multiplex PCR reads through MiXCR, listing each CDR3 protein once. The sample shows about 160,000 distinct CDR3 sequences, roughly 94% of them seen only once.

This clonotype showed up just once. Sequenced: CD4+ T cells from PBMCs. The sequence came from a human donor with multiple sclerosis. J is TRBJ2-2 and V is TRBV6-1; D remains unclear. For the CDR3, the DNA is TGTGCCAGCAGTGAAAAATTTTGGGGTTTTAGGGAGCTGTTTTTT. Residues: CASSEKFWGFRELFF.